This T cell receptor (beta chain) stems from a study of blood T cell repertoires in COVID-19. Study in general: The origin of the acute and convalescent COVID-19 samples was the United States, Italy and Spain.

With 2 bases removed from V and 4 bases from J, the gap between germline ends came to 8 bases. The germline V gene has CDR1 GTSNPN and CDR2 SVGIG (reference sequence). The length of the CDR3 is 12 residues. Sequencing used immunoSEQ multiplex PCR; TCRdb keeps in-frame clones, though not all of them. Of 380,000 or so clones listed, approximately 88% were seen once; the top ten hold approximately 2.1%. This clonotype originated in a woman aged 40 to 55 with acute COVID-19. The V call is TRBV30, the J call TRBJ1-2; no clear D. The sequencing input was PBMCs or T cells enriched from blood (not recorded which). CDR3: CAWSTNTYGYTF. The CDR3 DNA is TGTGCCTGGAGTACAAACACCTATGGCTACACCTTC.